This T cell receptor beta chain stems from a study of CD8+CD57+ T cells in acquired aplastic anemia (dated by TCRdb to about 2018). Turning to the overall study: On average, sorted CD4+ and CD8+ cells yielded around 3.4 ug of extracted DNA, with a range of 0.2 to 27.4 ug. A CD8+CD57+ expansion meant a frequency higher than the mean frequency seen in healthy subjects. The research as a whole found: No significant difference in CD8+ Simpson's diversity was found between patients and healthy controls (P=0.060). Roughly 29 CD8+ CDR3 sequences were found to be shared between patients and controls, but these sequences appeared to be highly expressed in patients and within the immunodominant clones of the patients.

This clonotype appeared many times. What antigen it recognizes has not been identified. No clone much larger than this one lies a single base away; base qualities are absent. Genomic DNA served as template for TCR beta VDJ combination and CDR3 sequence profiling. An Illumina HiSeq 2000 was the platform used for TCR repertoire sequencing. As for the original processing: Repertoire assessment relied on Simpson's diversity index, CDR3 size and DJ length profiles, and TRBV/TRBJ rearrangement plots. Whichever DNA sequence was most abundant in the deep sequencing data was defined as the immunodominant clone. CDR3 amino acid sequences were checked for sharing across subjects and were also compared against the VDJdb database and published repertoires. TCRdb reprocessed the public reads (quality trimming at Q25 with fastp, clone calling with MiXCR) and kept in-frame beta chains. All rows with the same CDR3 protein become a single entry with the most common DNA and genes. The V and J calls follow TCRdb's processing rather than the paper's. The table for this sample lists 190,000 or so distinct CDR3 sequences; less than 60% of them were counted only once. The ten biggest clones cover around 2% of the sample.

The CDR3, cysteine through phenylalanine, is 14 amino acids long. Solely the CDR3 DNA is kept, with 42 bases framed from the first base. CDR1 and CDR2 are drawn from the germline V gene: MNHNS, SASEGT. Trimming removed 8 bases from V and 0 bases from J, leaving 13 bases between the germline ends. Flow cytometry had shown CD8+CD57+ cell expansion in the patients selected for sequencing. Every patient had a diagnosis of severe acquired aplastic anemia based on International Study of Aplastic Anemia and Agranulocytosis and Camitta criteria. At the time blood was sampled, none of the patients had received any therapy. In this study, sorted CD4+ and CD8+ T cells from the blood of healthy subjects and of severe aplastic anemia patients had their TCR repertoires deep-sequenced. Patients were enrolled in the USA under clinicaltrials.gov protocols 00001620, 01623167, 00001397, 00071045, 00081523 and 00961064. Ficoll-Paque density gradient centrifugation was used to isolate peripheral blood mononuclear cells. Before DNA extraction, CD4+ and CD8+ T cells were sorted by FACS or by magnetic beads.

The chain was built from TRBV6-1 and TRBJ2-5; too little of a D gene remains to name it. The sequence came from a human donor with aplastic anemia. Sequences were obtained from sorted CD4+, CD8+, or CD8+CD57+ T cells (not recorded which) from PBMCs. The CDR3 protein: CASALGPYQETQYF. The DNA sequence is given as TGTGCCAGCGCCCTTGGACCGTACCAAGAGACCCAGTACTTC.